Listed here are 18 T cell receptor beta chains from one sample, sequenced in a study of T-cell reconstitution after alpha-beta-depleted transplantation in children. It was with unique molecular identifiers that the TCRbeta library was prepared. TCRdb used MiXCR to reprocess the PCR reads, holding one entry per CDR3 protein. The repertoire includes 140,000 to 150,000 distinct CDR3 sequences, 8.8% of them detected once, and about a sixth sits in the top ten. The sequences come from PBMCs, mostly from graft donor cells, collected 180 days after TCRalphabeta/CD19-depleted stem cell transplant. The source is a female patient aged 2-10 years who had a stem cell transplant for congenital amegakaryocytic thrombocytopenia, so the T cells may come from the graft donor.

This rearrangement joins TRBV18 to TRBJ2-4; D is unresolved. This CDR3 has 17 residues. V dropped 6 bases and J dropped 0 bases, with 18 bases sitting between them. Germline values: CDR1 KGHSH, CDR2 LQKENI. CDR3 loop: CASSGPFPLLAKNIQYF. CDR3 nucleotides: TGTGCCAGCTCCGGACCATTTCCCCTTCTAGCCAAAAACATTCAGTACTTC.

This clonotype showed up many times. The DNA for the CDR3 is TGCGCCAGCAGCTCGGGGACAGGGGTGGTTGAAGCTTTCTTT. Its protein product is CASSSGTGVVEAFF. This chain links TRBV5-1 with TRBJ1-1; the match to TRBD1 covers 10 bases. The V segment lost 3 bases and the J segment 7 bases; nucleotides outside the gene matches: 6. The CDR3 has 14 residues. Germline values: CDR1 SGHRS, CDR2 YFSETQ.

Only a few counts were recorded for this clonotype. V is TRBV5-1 and J is TRBJ2-3; D gene unclear. The germline CDR1 and CDR2 sequences are SGHRS and YFSETQ. The CDR3 has 14 amino acids. Trimming stripped 4 bases from V and 6 bases from J, with 15 bases between. The DNA of the CDR3 is TGCGCCAGCAGCACCGGACGGCCGGAGGATACGCAGTATTTT. Protein: CASSTGRPEDTQYF.

A few counts support this clonotype. The rearrangement uses TRBV7-2 and TRBJ2-7; 7 positions agree with TRBD2. Germline CDR1 is SGHTA and CDR2 is FQGNSA. The CDR3 loop spans 15 amino acids. J gave up 0 bases and V 2 bases, and 4 bases lay outside the gene matches. CDR3 nucleotides: TGTGCCAGCAGCTTAAATCCGGGAGGCTCCTACGAGCAGTACTTC. This gives the protein CASSLNPGGSYEQYF.

Turning to this clonotype: A single base separates this from a much larger clone, so it may be a read error. The V gene is TRBV10-3, the J gene TRBJ1-2; unclear D gene. CDR3 length: 14 amino acids. V gave up 2 bases and J gave up 7 bases, with 14 bases separating them. Per the germline V gene, CDR1 is ENHRY and CDR2 is SYGVKD. The CDR3, as DNA: TGTGCCATCAGTGAGAGAGCCGATTTATCTGGCTACACCTTC. It encodes CAISERADLSGYTF.

Ten or more counts support this clonotype. The rearrangement joins TRBV7-8 to TRBJ2-3; 11 bases agree with TRBD1. With 5 bases clipped from V and 5 bases from J, the junction kept 12 bases outside the gene matches. CDR1 is SGHVS and CDR2 is FQNEAQ in the germline V gene. The CDR3 has 17 amino acids. CDR3 sequence reads: CASSMQGQGVFQDTQYF. As DNA, the CDR3 is TGTGCCAGCAGCATGCAGGGACAGGGGGTCTTTCAAGATACGCAGTATTTT.

The genes are TRBV6-1 and TRBJ1-5; tentatively, D is TRBD1 (5 bases). Germline V gene data show CDR1 as MNHNS and CDR2 as SASEGT. Trimming cost V 7 bases and J 3 bases, with 10 bases left between them. The CDR3 covers 13 residues. Written as DNA, the CDR3 is TGTGCCAGCATAAGGGGCCACAATCAGCCCCAGCATTTT. It yields the protein CASIRGHNQPQHF.

This clonotype was counted ten times or more. This chain links TRBV29-1 with TRBJ1-1, with D uncertain. This CDR3 is built from 14 residues. Germline CDR1 and CDR2: SQVTM and ANQGSEA. V lost 2 bases, J lost 3 bases, and 13 bases lay in between. The CDR3 spells CSVEPRAFYTEAFF. In DNA, the CDR3 is TGCAGCGTTGAACCCCGGGCGTTTTACACTGAAGCTTTCTTT.

This clonotype was observed many times. The V and J genes are TRBV12-3 or TRBV12-4 and TRBJ2-3; D not certain. V shed 7 bases and J shed 2 bases, with 7 bases lying between them. This CDR3 region has 12 residues. The CDR3 is CASKDDTDTQYF. CDR3 sequence (DNA): TGTGCCAGCAAAGACGACACAGATACGCAGTATTTT.

This clonotype occurred many times. The DNA of the CDR3 is TGCAGCGTTGCTGACCGGAACACTGAAGCTTTCTTT. As protein: CSVADRNTEAFF. The chain uses TRBV29-1 and TRBJ1-1; unclear D gene. Germline values: CDR1 SQVTM, CDR2 ANQGSEA. Trimming removed 4 bases from V and 1 base from J, with 7 bases in between. CDR3 length equals 12 residues.

This chain joins TRBV20-1 and TRBJ1-2; 7 bases agree with TRBD1. The germline CDR1 and CDR2 sequences are DFQATT and SNEGSKA (reference sequence). The CDR3 spans 13 residues. V shed 6 bases, J shed 5 bases, and the junction held 9 bases outside the gene matches. The chain's CDR3 is CSARPTGWYGYTF. For the CDR3, the DNA is TGCAGTGCCCGCCCGACAGGGTGGTATGGCTACACCTTC.

This clonotype has ten or more counts. V is TRBV5-1 and J is TRBJ2-6; the D gene is possibly TRBD1 (5 bases). Trimming removed 1 base from V and 0 bases from J, with 14 bases in between. CDR3 length: 18 residues. Germline V gene lookup returns CDR1 SGHRS and CDR2 YFSETQ. The CDR3 loop reads CASSLQGPVGSGANVLTF. CDR3 in DNA: TGCGCCAGCAGCTTGCAGGGCCCAGTGGGCTCTGGGGCCAACGTCCTGACTTTC.

V is TRBV12-3 or TRBV12-4 and J is TRBJ1-2; TRBD1 agrees at 10 bases. The CDR3 consists of 18 residues. The V and J ends lost 1 base and 8 bases, in that order; junction bases with no gene match: 16. The CDR3 nucleotides are TGTGCCAGCAGTTTAGATTTTTTTATGCGACAGGGGGCTGGAGGCTACACCTTC. It encodes CASSLDFFMRQGAGGYTF.

Only a few counts were recorded for this clonotype. A much larger clone is a single base away; this may be a read error. This chain uses TRBV5-1 with TRBJ2-6; TRBD2 matches at 12 bases. The CDR3 sequence is 17 residues long. CDR1 and CDR2 from the germline V gene are SGHRS and YFSETQ. CDR3 DNA: TGCGCCAGCAGCTCTAGCGGGGGGGCCTCTGGGGCCAACGGCCTGACTTTC. Protein product: CASSSSGGASGANGLTF.

This clonotype was counted many times. The V and J genes are TRBV5-1 and TRBJ1-3, with D tentatively TRBD1 (5 bases). V was trimmed by 2 bases and J by 8 bases, leaving 17 bases between them. The length of the CDR3 is 15 residues. Germline V lookup: CDR1 SGHRS, CDR2 YFSETQ. The CDR3 protein is CASSLTRPGADTIYF. In nucleotides, the CDR3 is TGCGCCAGCAGCTTAACGCGCCCTGGGGCGGACACCATATATTTT.

This clonotype was seen many times. The junction and the germline gene differ at one end; a read error may be behind it. The rearrangement joins TRBV5-1 to TRBJ2-5, with no clear D. CDR1 SGHRS and CDR2 YFSETQ come from the germline V gene. The CDR3 extends over 13 amino acids. The CDR3 coding sequence is TGTGCCAGCAGCTTAGGCAGCCAAGAGACCCAGTACTTC. Translated, it gives CASSLGSQETQYF.

At least ten counts were recorded for this clonotype. The rearrangement uses TRBV5-1 and TRBJ2-7; 9 bases are a match to TRBD1. The CDR3 totals 13 residues. J gave up 6 bases and V 4 bases, and 5 bases lay outside the gene matches. CDR1 SGHRS and CDR2 YFSETQ come from the germline V gene. CDR3 coding DNA: TGCGCCAGCAGCGTAGGACAGGGGATCGAGCAGTACTTC. Protein sequence: CASSVGQGIEQYF.

In this sample, this clonotype turned up a few times. This chain uses TRBV27 with TRBJ2-7; the match to TRBD1 covers 9 bases. CDR1 is MNHEY, CDR2 SMNVEV, per germline (reference sequence). This CDR3 region has 15 residues. J lost 1 base, V lost 6 bases, and 7 bases had no gene match. The CDR3 bases are TGTGCCAGCAGCATCCTCGGACAGGGGTCCTACGAGCAGTACTTC. Protein sequence: CASSILGQGSYEQYF.